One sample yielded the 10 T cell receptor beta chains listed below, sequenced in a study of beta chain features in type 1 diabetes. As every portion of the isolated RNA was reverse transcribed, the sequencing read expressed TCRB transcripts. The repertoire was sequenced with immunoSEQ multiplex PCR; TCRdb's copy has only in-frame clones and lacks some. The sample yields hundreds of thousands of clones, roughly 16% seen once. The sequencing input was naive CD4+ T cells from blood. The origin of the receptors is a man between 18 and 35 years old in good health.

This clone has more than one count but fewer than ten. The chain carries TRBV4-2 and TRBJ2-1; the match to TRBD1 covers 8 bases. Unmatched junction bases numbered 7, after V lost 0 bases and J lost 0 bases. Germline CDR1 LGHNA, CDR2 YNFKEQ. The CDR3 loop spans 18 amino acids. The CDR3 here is CASSQDGQGVSSYNEQFF. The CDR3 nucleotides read TGTGCCAGCAGCCAAGACGGACAGGGAGTTTCCTCCTACAATGAGCAGTTCTTC.

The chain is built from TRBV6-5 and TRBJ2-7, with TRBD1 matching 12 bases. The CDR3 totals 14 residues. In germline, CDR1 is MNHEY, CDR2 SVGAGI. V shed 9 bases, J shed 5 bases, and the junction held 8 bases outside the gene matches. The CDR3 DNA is TGTGCCAGGAAAAGGGACAGGGGGCTCGACGAGCAGTACTTC. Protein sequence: CARKRDRGLDEQYF.

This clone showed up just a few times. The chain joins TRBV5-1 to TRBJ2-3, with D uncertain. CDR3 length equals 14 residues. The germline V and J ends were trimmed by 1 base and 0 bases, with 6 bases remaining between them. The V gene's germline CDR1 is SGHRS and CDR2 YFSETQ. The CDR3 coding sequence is TGCGCCAGCAGCTTGCCTTTGAGCACAGATACGCAGTATTTT. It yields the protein CASSLPLSTDTQYF.

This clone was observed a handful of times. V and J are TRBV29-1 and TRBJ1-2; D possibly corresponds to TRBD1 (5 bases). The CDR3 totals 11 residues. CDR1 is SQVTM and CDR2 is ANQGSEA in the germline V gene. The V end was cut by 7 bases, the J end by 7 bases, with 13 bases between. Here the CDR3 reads CSARWGPGYTF. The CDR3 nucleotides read TGCAGCGCTAGATGGGGCCCTGGCTACACCTTC.

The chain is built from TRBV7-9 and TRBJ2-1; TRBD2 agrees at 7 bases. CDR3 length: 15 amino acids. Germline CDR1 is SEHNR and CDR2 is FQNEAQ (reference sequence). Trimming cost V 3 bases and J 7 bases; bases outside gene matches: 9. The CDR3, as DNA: TGTGCCAGCAGCTTTGCGACTAGCCGATTAAATGAGCAGTTCTTC. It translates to CASSFATSRLNEQFF.

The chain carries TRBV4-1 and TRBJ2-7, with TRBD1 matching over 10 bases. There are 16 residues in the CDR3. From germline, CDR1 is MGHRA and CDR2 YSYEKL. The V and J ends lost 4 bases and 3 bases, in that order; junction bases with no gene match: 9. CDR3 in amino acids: CASSRPGTGAYYEQYF. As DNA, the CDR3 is TGCGCCAGCAGCCGTCCCGGGACAGGGGCATACTACGAGCAGTACTTC.

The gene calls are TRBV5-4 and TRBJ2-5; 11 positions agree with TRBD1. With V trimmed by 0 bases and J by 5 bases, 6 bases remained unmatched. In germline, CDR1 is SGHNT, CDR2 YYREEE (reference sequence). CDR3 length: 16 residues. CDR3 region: CASSLGGTGGFETQYF. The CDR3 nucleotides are TGTGCCAGCAGCTTGGGAGGGACAGGGGGGTTTGAGACCCAGTACTTC.

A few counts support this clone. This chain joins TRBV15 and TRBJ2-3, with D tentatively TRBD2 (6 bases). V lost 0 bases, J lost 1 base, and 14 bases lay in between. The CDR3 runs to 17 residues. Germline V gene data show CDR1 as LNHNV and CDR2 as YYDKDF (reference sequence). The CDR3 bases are TGTGCCACCAGCAGAGATATCGCTAGGAGGGGCACAGATACGCAGTATTTT. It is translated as CATSRDIARRGTDTQYF.

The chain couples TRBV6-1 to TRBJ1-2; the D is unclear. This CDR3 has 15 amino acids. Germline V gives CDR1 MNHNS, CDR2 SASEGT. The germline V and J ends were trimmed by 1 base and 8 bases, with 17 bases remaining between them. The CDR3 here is CASSEGSYPNRGYTF. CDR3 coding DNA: TGTGCCAGCAGTGAAGGCAGTTACCCGAATAGGGGCTACACCTTC.

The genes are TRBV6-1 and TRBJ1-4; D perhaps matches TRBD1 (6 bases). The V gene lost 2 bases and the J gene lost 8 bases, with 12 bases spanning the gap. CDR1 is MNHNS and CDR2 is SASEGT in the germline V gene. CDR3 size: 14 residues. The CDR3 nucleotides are TGTGCCAGCAGTGAAATTGGGACAACAGAAAAACTGTTTTTT. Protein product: CASSEIGTTEKLFF.